These 13 T cell receptor beta chains share one sample of origin, sequenced in a study of cytomegalovirus exposure and HLA in healthy donors. The PCR used 60 Vbeta and 13 Jbeta primers. Sequencing was performed with immunoSEQ multiplex PCR; in TCRdb, only in-frame clones are kept and a portion is missing. In the table there are 200,000 or so clones, 70% to 90% of which are singletons. The sample was PBMCs. These receptors came from a woman aged 18-29 years in good health and CMV-seropositive.

The gene calls are TRBV2 and TRBJ2-2, with D possibly being TRBD1 (6 bases). The CDR3 length is 15 residues. Germline V lookup: CDR1 SNHLY, CDR2 FYNNEI. V gave up 7 bases and J gave up 3 bases, with 15 bases separating them. CDR3 residues: CASTSLTGYTGELFF. The CDR3 nucleotides read TGTGCCAGCACCTCATTGACAGGATACACCGGGGAGCTGTTTTTT.

This rearrangement joins TRBV30 to TRBJ2-7; 10 bases line up with TRBD1. The J segment lost 1 base and the V segment lost 0 bases, leaving 3 bases of the junction unmatched. The length of the CDR3 is 15 residues. Germline V CDR1 and CDR2: GTSNPN, SVGIG (reference sequence). Written as DNA, the CDR3 is TGTGCCTGGAGTGTGGGACAGGGGTTGTCCTACGAGCAGTACTTC. Protein: CAWSVGQGLSYEQYF.

The gene calls are TRBV11-2 and TRBJ2-7; 9 bases are shared with TRBD2. Germline V gene data show CDR1 as SGHAT and CDR2 as FQNNGV. This CDR3 spans 14 amino acids. Trimming at V came to 3 bases and at J to 2 bases, leaving 2 bases not matched to a gene. The CDR3 coding sequence is TGTGCCAGCAGCTTGGAGCGGGGGGCCTACGAGCAGTACTTC. Its translation is CASSLERGAYEQYF.

This clone was picked up one time. The chain couples TRBV4-1 to TRBJ2-3, with D possibly matching TRBD2 (6 bases). Looked up from germline, CDR1 is MGHRA and CDR2 is YSYEKL. V lost 4 bases and J 0 bases, leaving 11 bases between the germline ends. The CDR3 has 15 residues. CDR3 sequence: CASSPFGGSTDTQYF. Here the CDR3 DNA reads TGCGCCAGCAGCCCTTTCGGGGGTAGCACAGATACGCAGTATTTT.

There are a few counts of this clone. The V call is TRBV11-2, the J call TRBJ1-1, with D unclear. CDR1 and CDR2 from the germline V gene are SGHAT and FQNNGV. Trimming stripped 2 bases from V and 8 bases from J, with 9 bases between. The CDR3 loop spans 12 amino acids. This chain's CDR3 is CASSLILTEAFF. Here the CDR3 DNA reads TGTGCCAGCAGCTTAATACTCACGGAAGCTTTCTTT.

CDR3 nucleotide sequence: TGTGCCAGCAGTCAAAGACAGACTAGCTATGGCTACACCTTC. Its protein product is CASSQRQTSYGYTF. V and J are TRBV27 and TRBJ1-2; D is possibly TRBD1 (5 bases). The CDR3 is 14 residues long. V lost 5 bases and J 4 bases, leaving 14 bases between the germline ends. CDR1 MNHEY and CDR2 SMNVEV come from the germline V gene (reference sequence).

This clone has a single count. The rearrangement uses TRBV15 and TRBJ1-3; D is possibly TRBD1 (5 bases). This CDR3 has 12 amino acids. V gave up 8 bases and J gave up 4 bases, with 9 bases separating them. CDR1 is LNHNV, CDR2 YYDKDF, per germline (reference sequence). The CDR3 region has the DNA TGTGCCACCTCACAGGAAGGAAACACCATATATTTT. Its protein is CATSQEGNTIYF.

As DNA, the CDR3 is TGTGCCAGCAGCTCCCGGGACAGGGGGGACACTGAAGCTTTCTTT. It yields the protein CASSSRDRGDTEAFF. The chain combines TRBV7-3 with TRBJ1-1; 11 bases match TRBD1. CDR1 is SGHTA and CDR2 is FQGTGA in the germline V gene. CDR3 length: 15 residues. The V gene end was trimmed by 4 bases and the J gene end by 3 bases; junction bases not matched to a gene: 4.

The chain carries TRBV4-3 and TRBJ2-1; 7 bases fit TRBD1. Germline CDR1 reads LGHNA; CDR2 reads YSLEER. J gave up 10 bases and V 4 bases, and 19 bases lay outside the gene matches. CDR3 length: 17 residues. CDR3: CASSRETGSRVSNEQFF. The CDR3 DNA sequence: TGCGCCAGCAGCCGAGAGACAGGGTCCCGCGTGTCCAACGAGCAGTTCTTC.

V is TRBV10-3 and J is TRBJ1-1, with TRBD1 identical over 7 bases. The CDR3 totals 16 residues. Unmatched junction bases numbered 5, after V lost 1 base and J lost 0 bases. Looked up from germline, CDR1 is ENHRY and CDR2 is SYGVKD. In DNA, the CDR3 is TGTGCCATCAGTGAGTTGGGACAGACAATGAACACTGAAGCTTTCTTT. Its protein is CAISELGQTMNTEAFF.

The chain links TRBV9 to TRBJ1-6, with 10 bases that match TRBD1. CDR1 and CDR2 from the germline V gene are SGDLS and YYNGEE. The V segment lost 3 bases and the J segment 7 bases; nucleotides outside the gene matches: 4. The CDR3 consists of 15 residues. CDR3 DNA: TGTGCCAGCAGCGACCAGACAGGGGGCAATTCACCCCTCCACTTT. The encoded protein is CASSDQTGGNSPLHF. Full variable domain (remainder filled in from reference TRBV9 and TRBJ1-6): DSGVTQTPKHLITATGQRVTLRCSPRSGDLSVYWYQQSLDQGLQFLIQYYNGEERAKGNILERFSAQQFPDLHSELNLSSLELGDSALYFCASSDQTGGNSPLHFGNGTRLTVT.

This clone was detected a few times. The chain has TRBV6-5 and TRBJ2-4; no clear D. Per the germline V gene, CDR1 is MNHEY and CDR2 is SVGAGI. The CDR3 is 15 amino acids. V was clipped by 0 bases and J by 0 bases, with 6 bases between them. CDR3 sequence (DNA): TGTGCCAGCAGTTACTCCCCCCAAGCCAAAAACATTCAGTACTTC. Encoded protein: CASSYSPQAKNIQYF.

The chain joins TRBV6-1 to TRBJ2-5; TRBD2 is a possible D gene (6 bases). In germline, CDR1 is MNHNS, CDR2 SASEGT. V gave up 4 bases and J gave up 4 bases, with 10 bases separating them. This CDR3 is built from 13 residues. CDR3 nucleotides: TGTGCCAGCAGTGCCCCACTAGCAGAGACCCAGTACTTC. Residues: CASSAPLAETQYF.